These 17 T cell receptor beta chains were all obtained from the same sample, sequenced in a study of T cells after yellow fever vaccination. From the 5' RACE reads, TCRdb called clonotypes with MiXCR, one entry per CDR3 protein. The data hold 100,000 to 150,000 distinct CDR3 sequences, with 7.4% observed a single time. The sequencing here drew on CD4+ T cells sorted from PBMCs, taken 9 to 10 days after the first yellow fever vaccination. These receptor sequences come from a man in his late teens or twenties who received the YFV17D yellow fever vaccine.

V and J are TRBV2 and TRBJ1-6; 8 bases match TRBD1. The trim removed 6 bases at V and 7 bases at J, leaving 5 bases unmatched. Germline-derived CDR1 and CDR2 are SNHLY and FYNNEI. The length of the CDR3 is 14 residues. The CDR3 spells CASRSGQGNSPLHF. The DNA for the CDR3 is TGTGCCAGCAGAAGCGGACAGGGAAATTCACCCCTCCACTTT.

At least ten counts were recorded for this clonotype. This rearrangement joins TRBV20-1 to TRBJ1-3; D ambiguous. This CDR3 spans 13 amino acids. CDR1 DFQATT and CDR2 SNEGSKA come from the germline V gene (reference sequence). V was shortened by 6 bases and J by 4 bases, with 13 bases between the two germline ends. Written as DNA, the CDR3 is TGCAGTGCCGGACCACAAGGGGGAAACACCATATATTTT. The encoded protein is CSAGPQGGNTIYF.

This clonotype has a handful of counts. The V and J genes are TRBV24-1 and TRBJ2-5; 7 bases fit TRBD1. Germline loops: CDR1 KGHDR, CDR2 SFDVKD. The CDR3 runs 17 residues. With 3 bases clipped from V and 0 bases from J, the junction kept 9 bases outside the gene matches. DNA of the CDR3: TGTGCCACCAGTGATGCCCCCCCTACAGGGGACCAAGAGACCCAGTACTTC. This sequence encodes CATSDAPPTGDQETQYF.

This clonotype was detected a few times. CDR3 loop: CASSLAVGWTYEQYV. As DNA, the CDR3 is TGTGCCAGCAGCTTAGCGGTGGGGTGGACCTACGAGCAGTACGTC. V usage is TRBV7-6 and J usage is TRBJ2-7, with D uncertain. Per the germline V gene, CDR1 is SGHVS and CDR2 is FNYEAQ. The germline V and J ends were trimmed by 0 bases and 2 bases, with 11 bases remaining between them. The CDR3 runs 15 residues.

This clonotype was seen repeatedly, ten times or more. The J gene is TRBJ2-3, the V gene TRBV5-8, with TRBD2 as a possible D gene (5 bases). The V and J ends lost 4 bases and 4 bases respectively, with 13 bases between them. The germline V gene has CDR1 SGHTS and CDR2 YDEGEE. There are 14 residues in the CDR3. The CDR3 region is CASSLRTVADTQYF. The CDR3 DNA reads as TGTGCCAGCAGCCTACGGACTGTCGCAGATACGCAGTATTTT.

This clonotype was counted many times. The genes are TRBV20-1 and TRBJ1-4, with a weak D call TRBD1 (5 bases). Germline V CDR1 and CDR2: DFQATT, SNEGSKA (reference sequence). This CDR3 contains 14 residues. V gave up 3 bases and J gave up 7 bases, with 15 bases separating them. The DNA of the CDR3 is TGCAGTGCTAGTCCCAACGGGAGGGGTGAAAAACTGTTTTTT. It specifies CSASPNGRGEKLFF.

This clonotype occurred many times. The chain employs TRBV6-5 and TRBJ2-4; 8 nucleotides line up with TRBD1. Germline-derived CDR1 and CDR2 are MNHEY and SVGAGI. This CDR3 comprises 18 residues. With 2 bases clipped from V and 1 base from J, the junction kept 10 bases outside the gene matches. CDR3 DNA: TGTGCCAGCAGTTACGGACACGGACAGGGAAGGGCCAAAAACATTCAGTACTTC. Translation gives CASSYGHGQGRAKNIQYF.

The table lists this clonotype with many counts. The chain recombines TRBV4-3 with TRBJ1-6; D gene uncertain. The V and J ends lost 0 bases and 1 base respectively, with 16 bases between them. The CDR3 loop spans 19 amino acids. Germline V lookup: CDR1 LGHNA, CDR2 YSLEER. The CDR3 DNA follows: TGCGCCAGCAGCCAAGATACTCCAACACCAGGATCCTATAATTCACCCCTCCACTTT. Its protein product is CASSQDTPTPGSYNSPLHF.

This clonotype came up many times. The J gene is TRBJ2-5, the V gene TRBV7-2, with 7 bases aligning to TRBD2. Germline values: CDR1 SGHTA, CDR2 FQGNSA. CDR3 length: 15 residues. V lost 4 bases to trimming and J lost 4 bases; unmatched junction nucleotides: 9. CDR3 bases: TGTGCCAGCAGCTCCCGCCCGGGGAGGGGAGAGACCCAGTACTTC. Translated: CASSSRPGRGETQYF.

The chain has TRBV7-8 and TRBJ2-5; 7 bases are shared with TRBD1. CDR1 SGHVS and CDR2 FQNEAQ come from the germline V gene. J lost 1 base, V lost 3 bases, and 2 bases had no gene match. The CDR3 extends over 14 amino acids. CDR3 region: CASSFRQGQETQYF. The CDR3 DNA follows: TGTGCCAGCAGCTTTAGACAGGGCCAAGAGACCCAGTACTTC. Filled out from reference TRBV7-8 and TRBJ2-5, the complete variable domain reads GAGVSQSPRYKVAKRGQDVALRCDPISGHVSLFWYQQALGQGPEFLTYFQNEAQLDKSGLPSDRFFAERPEGSVSTLKIQRTQQEDSAVYLCASSFRQGQETQYFGPGTRLLVL.

The genes are TRBV7-2 and TRBJ2-2; TRBD1 aligns across 8 bases. Trimming took 5 bases from V and 1 from J; bases not matched to a gene: 9. CDR3 length: 17 residues. The germline V gene encodes CDR1 SGHTA and CDR2 FQGNSA. The CDR3 DNA sequence: TGTGCCAGCAGCAGGGGCACCGGGACAGGGAACACCGGGGAGCTGTTTTTT. It codes for CASSRGTGTGNTGELFF.

The table lists this clonotype with many counts. The V gene is TRBV12-5, the J gene TRBJ2-2; 9 nucleotides line up with TRBD1. Trimming at V came to 1 base and at J to 4 bases, leaving 7 bases not matched to a gene. The CDR3 has 17 residues. Germline-derived CDR1 and CDR2 are LGHNT and FRNRAP. CDR3 sequence: CASGLGGQGLSTGELFF. CDR3 nucleotides: TGTGCTAGTGGTTTGGGAGGACAGGGGTTATCCACCGGGGAGCTGTTTTTT.

Concerning this clonotype: A clone one base away is much larger, so this may be a read error. The V and J genes are TRBV5-1 and TRBJ2-2; D gene ambiguous. CDR1 and CDR2 (germline): SGHRS, YFSETQ. The CDR3 consists of 15 residues. The CDR3 protein is CTSSPQTTNTGELFF. CDR3 nucleotides: TGCACCAGCAGCCCGCAAACAACGAACACCGGGGAGCTGTTTTTT.

This clonotype occurred many times. CDR3 DNA sequence: TGTGCCAGCAGCCCGTACAGGGTTTCACCCCTCCACTTT. Translating gives CASSPYRVSPLHF. The chain joins TRBV5-6 to TRBJ1-6; TRBD1 is a possible D gene (6 bases). Trimming took 4 bases from V and 9 from J, leaving 11 bases between them. Per the germline V gene, CDR1 is SGHDT and CDR2 is YYEEEE. CDR3 length: 13 amino acids.

This clonotype was recorded at least ten times. The rearrangement joins TRBV6-5 to TRBJ2-7; D might be TRBD1 (7 bases). The germline V gene has CDR1 MNHEY and CDR2 SVGAGI. The CDR3 is 12 residues long. V shed 5 bases and J shed 6 bases, with 11 bases lying between them. The CDR3 sequence is CASSAQGGEQYV. The CDR3 DNA reads TGTGCCAGCAGTGCCCAGGGGGGCGAGCAGTACGTC.

This clonotype appeared many times. The chain has TRBV20-1 and TRBJ1-5; the D gene is possibly TRBD1 (6 bases). Germline CDR1 and CDR2: DFQATT and SNEGSKA (reference sequence). Trimming stripped 0 bases from V and 1 base from J, with 19 bases between. CDR3 length equals 18 residues. CDR3 sequence (DNA): TGCAGTGCTAGAGATTTGTCCCTCGGGGGGCAGAGCAATCAGCCCCAGCATTTT. It specifies CSARDLSLGGQSNQPQHF.

This clonotype was observed at least ten times. The chain couples TRBV12-3 or TRBV12-4 to TRBJ1-3; D perhaps matches TRBD1 (6 bases). The CDR3 consists of 14 residues. V shed 5 bases and J shed 1 base, with 9 bases lying between them. The CDR3 reads CASSAQGSGNTIYF. In DNA, the CDR3 is TGTGCCAGCAGTGCCCAGGGGTCTGGAAACACCATATATTTT.